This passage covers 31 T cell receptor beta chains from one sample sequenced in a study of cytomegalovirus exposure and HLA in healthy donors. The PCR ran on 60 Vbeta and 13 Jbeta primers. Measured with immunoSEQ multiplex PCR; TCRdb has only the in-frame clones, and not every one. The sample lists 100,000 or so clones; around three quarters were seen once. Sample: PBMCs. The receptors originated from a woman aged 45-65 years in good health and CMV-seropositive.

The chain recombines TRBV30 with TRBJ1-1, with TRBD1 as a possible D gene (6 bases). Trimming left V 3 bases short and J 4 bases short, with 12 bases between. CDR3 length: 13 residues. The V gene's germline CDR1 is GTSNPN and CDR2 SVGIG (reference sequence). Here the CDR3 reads CAWRARGITEAFF. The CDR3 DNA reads TGTGCCTGGAGGGCCAGGGGCATCACTGAAGCTTTCTTT.

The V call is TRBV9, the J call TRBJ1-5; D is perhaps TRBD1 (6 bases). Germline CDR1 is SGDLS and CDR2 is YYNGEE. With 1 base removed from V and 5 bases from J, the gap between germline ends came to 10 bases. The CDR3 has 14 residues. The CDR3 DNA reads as TGTGCCAGCAGCGTACAGGGGAATTATCAGCCCCAGCATTTT. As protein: CASSVQGNYQPQHF.

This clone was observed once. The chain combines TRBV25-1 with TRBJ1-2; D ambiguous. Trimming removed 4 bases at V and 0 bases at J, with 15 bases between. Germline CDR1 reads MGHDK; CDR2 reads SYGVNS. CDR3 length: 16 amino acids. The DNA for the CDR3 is TGTGCCAGCAGTGGATCCAGTGACTTTTCTAACTATGGCTACACCTTC. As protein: CASSGSSDFSNYGYTF.

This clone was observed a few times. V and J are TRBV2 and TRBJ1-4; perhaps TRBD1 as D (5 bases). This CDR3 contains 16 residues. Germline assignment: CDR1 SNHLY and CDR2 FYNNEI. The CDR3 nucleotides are TGTGCTGCCACGGCCGGGGACTATTCCCCTAATGAAAAACTGTTTTTT. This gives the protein CAATAGDYSPNEKLFF. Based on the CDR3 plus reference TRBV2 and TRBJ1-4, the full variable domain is EPEVTQTPSHQVTQMGQEVILRCVPISNHLYFYWYRQILGQKVEFLVSFYNNEISEKSEIFDDQFSVERPDGSNFTLKIRSTKLEDSAMYFCAATAGDYSPNEKLFFGSGTQLSVL.

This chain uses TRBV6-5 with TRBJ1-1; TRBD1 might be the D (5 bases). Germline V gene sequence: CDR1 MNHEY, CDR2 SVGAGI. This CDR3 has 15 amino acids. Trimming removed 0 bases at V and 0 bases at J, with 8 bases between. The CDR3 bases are TGTGCCAGCAGTTACTCGACAGCTATGAACACTGAAGCTTTCTTT. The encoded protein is CASSYSTAMNTEAFF.

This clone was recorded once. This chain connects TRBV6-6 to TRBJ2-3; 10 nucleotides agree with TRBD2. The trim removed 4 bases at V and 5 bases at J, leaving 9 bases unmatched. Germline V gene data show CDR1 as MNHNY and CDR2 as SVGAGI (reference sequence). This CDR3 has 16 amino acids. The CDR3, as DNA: TGTGCCAGCAGTTCTGGGAGCGGGGGGGCCTTAGATACGCAGTATTTT. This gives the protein CASSSGSGGALDTQYF.

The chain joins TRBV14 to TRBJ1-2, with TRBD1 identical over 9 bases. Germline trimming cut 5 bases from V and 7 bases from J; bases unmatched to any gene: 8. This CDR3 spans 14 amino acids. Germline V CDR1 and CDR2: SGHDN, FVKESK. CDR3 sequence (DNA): TGTGCCAGCAGCAATCGACAGGGGGGCGCTGGCTACACCTTC. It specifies CASSNRQGGAGYTF.

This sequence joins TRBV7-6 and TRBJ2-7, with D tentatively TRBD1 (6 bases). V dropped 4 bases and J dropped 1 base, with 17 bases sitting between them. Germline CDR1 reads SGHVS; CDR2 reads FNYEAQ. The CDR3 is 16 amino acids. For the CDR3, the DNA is TGTGCCAGCAGCTCACAGGGAGTGAGAGGTTCCTACGAGCAGTACTTC. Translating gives CASSSQGVRGSYEQYF.

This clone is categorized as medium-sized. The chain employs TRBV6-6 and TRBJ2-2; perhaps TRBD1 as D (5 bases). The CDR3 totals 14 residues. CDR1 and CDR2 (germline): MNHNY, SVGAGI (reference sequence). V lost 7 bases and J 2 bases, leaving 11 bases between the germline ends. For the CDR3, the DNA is TGTGCCAGCAACCTCCAGGGTAACACCGGGGAGCTGTTTTTT. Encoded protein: CASNLQGNTGELFF.

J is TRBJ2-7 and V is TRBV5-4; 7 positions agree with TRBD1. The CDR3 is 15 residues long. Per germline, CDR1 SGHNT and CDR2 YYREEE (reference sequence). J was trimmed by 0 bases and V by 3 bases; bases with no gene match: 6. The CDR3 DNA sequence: TGTGCCAGCAGCTCCCCGGGACAGCTCTCCTACGAGCAGTACTTC. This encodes CASSSPGQLSYEQYF.

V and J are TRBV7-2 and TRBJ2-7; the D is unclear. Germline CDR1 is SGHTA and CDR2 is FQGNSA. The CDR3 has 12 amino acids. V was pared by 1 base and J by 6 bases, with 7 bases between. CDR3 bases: TGTGCCAGCAGCTTAGAAGTCGGCGAGCAGTACTTC. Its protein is CASSLEVGEQYF.

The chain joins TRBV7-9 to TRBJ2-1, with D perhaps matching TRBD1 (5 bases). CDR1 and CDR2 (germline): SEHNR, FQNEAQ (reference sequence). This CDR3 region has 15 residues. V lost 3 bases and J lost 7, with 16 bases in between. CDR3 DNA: TGTGCCAGCAGCTTGGCCATGGGGCCGGTGAATGAGCAGTTCTTC. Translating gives CASSLAMGPVNEQFF.

In DNA, the CDR3 is TGCGCCAGCATCGACCCCGCCGGGGGCTACACCTTC. As protein: CASIDPAGGYTF. The chain uses TRBV10-2 and TRBJ1-2; D gene ambiguous. This CDR3 comprises 12 residues. V was shortened by 7 bases and J by 8 bases, with 14 bases between the two germline ends. CDR1 and CDR2 from the germline V gene are WSHSY and SAAADI.

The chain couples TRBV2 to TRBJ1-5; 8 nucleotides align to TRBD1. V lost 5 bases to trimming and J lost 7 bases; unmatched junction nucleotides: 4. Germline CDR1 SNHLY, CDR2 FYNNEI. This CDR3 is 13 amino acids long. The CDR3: CASSTGGTQPQHF. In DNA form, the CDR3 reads TGTGCCAGCAGTACAGGGGGAACGCAGCCCCAGCATTTT.

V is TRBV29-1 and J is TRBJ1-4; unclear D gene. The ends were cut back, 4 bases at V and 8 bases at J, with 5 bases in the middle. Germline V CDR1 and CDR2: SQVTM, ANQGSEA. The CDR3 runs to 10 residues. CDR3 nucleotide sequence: TGCAGCGTTGGTGAGGAAAAACTGTTTTTT. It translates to CSVGEEKLFF.

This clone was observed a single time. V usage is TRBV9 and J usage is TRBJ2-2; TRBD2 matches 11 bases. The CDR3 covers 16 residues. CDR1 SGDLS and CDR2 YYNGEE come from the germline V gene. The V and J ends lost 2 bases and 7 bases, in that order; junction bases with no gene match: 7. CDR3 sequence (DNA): TGTGCCAGCAGCGTTAGCGGGAGGGCCGAGGGCGGGGAGCTGTTTTTT. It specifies CASSVSGRAEGGELFF.

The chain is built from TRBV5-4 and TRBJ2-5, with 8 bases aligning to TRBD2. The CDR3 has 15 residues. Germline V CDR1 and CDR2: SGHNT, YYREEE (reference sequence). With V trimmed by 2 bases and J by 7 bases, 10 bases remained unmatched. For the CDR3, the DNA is TGTGCCAGCAGCTTTGACGGGGGGGCGAGGGGGACCCAGTACTTC. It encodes CASSFDGGARGTQYF.

CDR3 DNA: TGTGCCAGCAGTCCAGAAGGACAGCTAGCTAACTATGGCTACACCTTC. Translated, it gives CASSPEGQLANYGYTF. The rearrangement uses TRBV28 and TRBJ1-2; D might be TRBD1 (6 bases). This CDR3 is built from 16 residues. Trimming cost V 5 bases and J 0 bases, with 16 bases left between them. In germline, CDR1 is MDHEN, CDR2 SYDVKM.

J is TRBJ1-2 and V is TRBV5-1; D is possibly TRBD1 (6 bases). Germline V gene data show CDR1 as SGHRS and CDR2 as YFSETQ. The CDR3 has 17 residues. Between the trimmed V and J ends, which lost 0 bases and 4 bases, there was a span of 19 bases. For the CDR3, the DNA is TGCGCCAGCAGCTTGGATACAGGGAGTCGTCAACTCTATGGCTACACCTTC. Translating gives CASSLDTGSRQLYGYTF.

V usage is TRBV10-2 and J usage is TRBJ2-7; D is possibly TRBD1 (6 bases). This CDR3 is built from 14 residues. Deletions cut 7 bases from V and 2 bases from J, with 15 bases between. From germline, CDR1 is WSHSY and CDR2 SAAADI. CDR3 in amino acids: CASNQPGAAYEQYF. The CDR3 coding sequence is TGCGCCAGCAATCAACCAGGGGCCGCCTACGAGCAGTACTTC.

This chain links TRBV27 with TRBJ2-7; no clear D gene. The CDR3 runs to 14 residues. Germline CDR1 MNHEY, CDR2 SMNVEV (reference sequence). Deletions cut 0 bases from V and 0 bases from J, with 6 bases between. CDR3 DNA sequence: TGTGCCAGCAGTTTATCCAAAGCCTCCTACGAGCAGTACTTC. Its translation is CASSLSKASYEQYF.

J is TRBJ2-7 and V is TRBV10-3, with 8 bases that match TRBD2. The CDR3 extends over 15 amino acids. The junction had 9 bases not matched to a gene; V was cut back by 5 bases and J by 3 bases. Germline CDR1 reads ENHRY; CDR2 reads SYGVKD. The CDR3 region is CAISQAGTSHYEQYF. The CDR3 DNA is TGTGCCATCAGTCAAGCCGGGACTAGTCACTACGAGCAGTACTTC.

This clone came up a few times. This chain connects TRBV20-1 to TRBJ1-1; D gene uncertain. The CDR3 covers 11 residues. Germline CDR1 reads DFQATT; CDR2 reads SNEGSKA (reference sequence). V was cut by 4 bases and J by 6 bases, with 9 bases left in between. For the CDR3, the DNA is TGCAGTGCTATTCTGAGCGCTGAAGCTTTCTTT. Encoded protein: CSAILSAEAFF.

For the CDR3, the DNA is TGTGCCAGTAGTGCGGACGACAGGGGTCAGCCCCAGCATTTT. Protein sequence: CASSADDRGQPQHF. The J gene is TRBJ1-5, the V gene TRBV19, with 8 nucleotides matching TRBD1. The J segment lost 6 bases and the V segment lost 5 bases, leaving 6 bases of the junction unmatched. The CDR3 contains 14 residues. Germline assignment: CDR1 LNHDA and CDR2 SQIVND (reference sequence).

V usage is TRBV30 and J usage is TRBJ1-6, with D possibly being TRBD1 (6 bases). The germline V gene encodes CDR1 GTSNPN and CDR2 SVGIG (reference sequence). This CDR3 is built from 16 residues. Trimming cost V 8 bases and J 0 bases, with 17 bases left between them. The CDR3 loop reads CARKGEGDSYNSPLHF. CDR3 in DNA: TGTGCCCGGAAGGGGGAGGGGGACTCCTATAATTCACCCCTCCACTTT.

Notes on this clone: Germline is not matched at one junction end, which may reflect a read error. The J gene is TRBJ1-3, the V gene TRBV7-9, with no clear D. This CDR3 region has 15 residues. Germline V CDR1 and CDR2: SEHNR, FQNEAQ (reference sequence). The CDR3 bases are TGTTCCAGCAGCTTAGGCGCTCCCTCTGGAAACACCATATATTTT. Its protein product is CSSSLGAPSGNTIYF.

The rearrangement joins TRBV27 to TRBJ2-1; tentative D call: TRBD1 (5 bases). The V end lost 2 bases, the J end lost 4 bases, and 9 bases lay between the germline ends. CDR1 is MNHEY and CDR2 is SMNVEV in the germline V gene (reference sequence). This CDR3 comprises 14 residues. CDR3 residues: CASSLQGSYNEQFF. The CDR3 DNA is TGTGCCAGCAGTTTACAGGGTTCGTACAATGAGCAGTTCTTC.

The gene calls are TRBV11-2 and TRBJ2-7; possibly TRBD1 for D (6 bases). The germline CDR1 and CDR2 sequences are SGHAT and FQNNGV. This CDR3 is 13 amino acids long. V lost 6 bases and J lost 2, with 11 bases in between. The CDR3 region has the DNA TGTGCCAGCAGTTTACAGGGAACCTACGAGCAGTACTTC. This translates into CASSLQGTYEQYF.

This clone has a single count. The CDR3 coding sequence is TGTGCCAGCTCACCACAAGGGGAAGGCTACACCTTC. It codes for CASSPQGEGYTF. This rearrangement joins TRBV18 to TRBJ1-2, with D possibly matching TRBD1 (5 bases). This CDR3 spans 12 amino acids. Germline V lookup: CDR1 KGHSH, CDR2 LQKENI. V was cut by 1 base and J by 8 bases, with 8 bases left in between.

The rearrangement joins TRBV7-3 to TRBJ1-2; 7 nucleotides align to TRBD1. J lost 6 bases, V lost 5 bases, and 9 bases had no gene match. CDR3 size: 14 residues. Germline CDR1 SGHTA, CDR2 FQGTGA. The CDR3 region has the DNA TGTGCCAGCAGCCCCCGACAGGGCATCGATGGCTACACCTTC. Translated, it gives CASSPRQGIDGYTF.

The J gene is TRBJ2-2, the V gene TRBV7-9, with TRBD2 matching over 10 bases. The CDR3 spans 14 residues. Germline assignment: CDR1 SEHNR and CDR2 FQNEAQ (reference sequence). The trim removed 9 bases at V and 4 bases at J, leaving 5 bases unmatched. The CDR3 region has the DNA TGTGCCAGTCAAGCGGGAGGGAGCACCGGGGAGCTGTTTTTT. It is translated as CASQAGGSTGELFF.